A single sample gave rise to the 13 T cell receptor beta chains below, sequenced in a study of cytomegalovirus exposure and HLA in healthy donors. Generated by immunoSEQ multiplex PCR, the TCRdb table keeps only in-frame clones and is missing some. Of approximately 97,000 clones detected, about 95% appear once; the ten largest clones hold 0.85% to 0.95%. What was sequenced was PBMCs. These receptor sequences come from a woman aged 18-29 years in good health and CMV-seronegative.

The chain recombines TRBV2 with TRBJ2-3, with a tentative D call TRBD2 (5 bases). The CDR3 sequence is 13 residues long. V gave up 6 bases and J gave up 4 bases, with 11 bases separating them. Germline-derived CDR1 and CDR2 are SNHLY and FYNNEI. This CDR3 is CASRTSGSDTQYF. For the CDR3, the DNA is TGTGCCAGCAGAACCTCGGGGTCAGATACGCAGTATTTT.

The rearrangement joins TRBV5-1 to TRBJ2-2; weak D call: TRBD1 (5 bases). The CDR3 runs 17 residues. Per germline, CDR1 SGHRS and CDR2 YFSETQ. Trimming removed 3 bases at V and 4 bases at J, with 19 bases between. The CDR3 DNA follows: TGCGCCAGCAGCTCGGACCTATGGACAACGATCACCGGGGAGCTGTTTTTT. Amino acid sequence: CASSSDLWTTITGELFF.

CDR3 coding DNA: TGTGCCAGCAGCTTAGGCCTTATGGGGGGACCTGGAAACACCATATATTTT. Its protein product is CASSLGLMGGPGNTIYF. This chain connects TRBV13 to TRBJ1-3; D perhaps matches TRBD1 (5 bases). Trimming shortened V by 0 bases and J by 2 bases, and 14 bases separated the two germline ends. The length of the CDR3 is 17 residues. Germline-derived CDR1 and CDR2 are PRHDT and FYEKMQ (reference sequence).

The rearrangement joins TRBV6-1 to TRBJ2-7, with 12 bases identical to TRBD2. This CDR3 has 16 amino acids. The trim removed 2 bases at V and 2 bases at J, leaving 4 bases unmatched. CDR1 and CDR2 (germline): MNHNS, SASEGT. The CDR3 protein is CASSERLAGGPYEQYF. CDR3 DNA: TGTGCCAGCAGTGAACGGCTAGCGGGAGGGCCCTACGAGCAGTACTTC.

The chain recombines TRBV4-1 with TRBJ1-2; TRBD1 might be the D (6 bases). With 0 bases removed from V and 5 bases from J, the gap between germline ends came to 13 bases. This CDR3 region has 15 residues. From germline, CDR1 is MGHRA and CDR2 YSYEKL. The DNA for the CDR3 is TGCGCCAGCAGCCAAGAATCCCACAGGGCGTATGGCTACACCTTC. This sequence encodes CASSQESHRAYGYTF.

This chain uses TRBV7-2 with TRBJ2-3; 11 nucleotides align to TRBD2. V shed 3 bases, J shed 3 bases, and the junction held 8 bases outside the gene matches. The CDR3 has 17 amino acids. Germline-derived CDR1 and CDR2 are SGHTA and FQGNSA. This CDR3 is CASSFGLAGGSTDTQYF. The CDR3 nucleotides are TGTGCCAGCAGCTTTGGGCTAGCGGGGGGCAGTACAGATACGCAGTATTTT.

The CDR3 region has the DNA TGTGCCAGCTCCCATCCCCTTAGGGGCACTGAAGCTTTCTTT. Encoded protein: CASSHPLRGTEAFF. V gene TRBV11-2 combines with J gene TRBJ1-1; possibly TRBD1 for D (5 bases). Between the trimmed V and J ends, which lost 8 bases and 4 bases, there was a span of 17 bases. CDR1 is SGHAT, CDR2 FQNNGV, per germline. This CDR3 spans 14 amino acids.

The sample holds a few counts of this clone. The rearrangement uses TRBV4-2 and TRBJ2-1; 9 bases are shared with TRBD2. The CDR3 sequence is 16 residues long. With V trimmed by 4 bases and J by 3 bases, 7 bases remained unmatched. Per the germline V gene, CDR1 is LGHNA and CDR2 is YNFKEQ. The CDR3 DNA sequence: TGTGCCAGCAGCCCAGCCTTAGCGGGGGACTACAATGAGCAGTTCTTC. Its protein is CASSPALAGDYNEQFF.

The rearrangement links TRBV5-5 to TRBJ1-3; 9 nucleotides align to TRBD1. CDR3 size: 16 residues. V lost 4 bases, J lost 4 bases, and 9 bases stayed unmatched. Germline CDR1 and CDR2: SGHKS and YYEKEE (reference sequence). Written as DNA, the CDR3 is TGTGCCAGCAGCCCTACAGGGGGCTCGGTGGGAAACACCATATATTTT. The encoded protein is CASSPTGGSVGNTIYF.

V usage is TRBV5-6 and J usage is TRBJ2-7; 9 positions agree with TRBD2. Germline values: CDR1 SGHDT, CDR2 YYEEEE. The ends lost 1 base at V and 2 bases at J; junction bases unmatched: 4. The CDR3 runs 15 residues. The CDR3 coding sequence is TGTGCCAGCAGCTTGTACCTAGCGGGGACCTACGAGCAGTACTTC. It translates to CASSLYLAGTYEQYF.

This clone was found a few times. The rearrangement joins TRBV4-2 to TRBJ2-7; 11 nucleotides align to TRBD1. The trim removed 4 bases at V and 2 bases at J, leaving 7 bases unmatched. The V gene's germline CDR1 is LGHNA and CDR2 YNFKEQ. The length of the CDR3 is 16 residues. The CDR3 bases are TGTGCCAGCAGCCCTTCCTTGGGACAGGGGGCCTACGAGCAGTACTTC. The encoded protein is CASSPSLGQGAYEQYF.

This chain links TRBV7-6 with TRBJ2-2; D is possibly TRBD1 (5 bases). V gave up 5 bases and J gave up 1 base, with 11 bases separating them. The CDR3 totals 15 residues. Per the germline V gene, CDR1 is SGHVS and CDR2 is FNYEAQ. The CDR3 region is CASSQAQENTGELFF. Written as DNA, the CDR3 is TGTGCCAGCAGCCAAGCACAGGAGAACACCGGGGAGCTGTTTTTT.

The chain joins TRBV7-9 to TRBJ1-1; no clear D. Germline CDR1 SEHNR, CDR2 FQNEAQ (reference sequence). CDR3 length: 14 residues. Trimming cost V 8 bases and J 0 bases, with 13 bases left between them. CDR3 nucleotides: TGTGCCAGCCGCTATTCGGGGATGAACACTGAAGCTTTCTTT. As protein: CASRYSGMNTEAFF.